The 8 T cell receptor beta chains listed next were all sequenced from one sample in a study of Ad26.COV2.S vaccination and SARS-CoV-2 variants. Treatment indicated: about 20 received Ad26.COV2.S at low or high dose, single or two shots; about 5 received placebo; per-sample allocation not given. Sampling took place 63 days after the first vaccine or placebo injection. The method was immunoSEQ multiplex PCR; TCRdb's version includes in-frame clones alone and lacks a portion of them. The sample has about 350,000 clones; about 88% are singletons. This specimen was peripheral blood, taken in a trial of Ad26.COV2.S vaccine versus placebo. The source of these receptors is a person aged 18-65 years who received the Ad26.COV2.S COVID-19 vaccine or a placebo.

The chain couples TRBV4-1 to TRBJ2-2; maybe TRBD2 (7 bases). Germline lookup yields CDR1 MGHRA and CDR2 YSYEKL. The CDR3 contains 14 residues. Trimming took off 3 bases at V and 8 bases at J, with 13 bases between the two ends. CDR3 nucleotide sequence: TGCGCCAGCAGCCAGCAAGGGGGGGCGGGGGAGCTGTTTTTT. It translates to CASSQQGGAGELFF.

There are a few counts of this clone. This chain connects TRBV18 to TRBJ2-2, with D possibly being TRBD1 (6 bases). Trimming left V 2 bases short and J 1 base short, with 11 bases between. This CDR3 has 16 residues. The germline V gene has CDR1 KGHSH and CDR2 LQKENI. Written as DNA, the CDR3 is TGTGCCAGCTCACCAGAGACAGGCCAGAACACCGGGGAGCTGTTTTTT. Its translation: CASSPETGQNTGELFF.

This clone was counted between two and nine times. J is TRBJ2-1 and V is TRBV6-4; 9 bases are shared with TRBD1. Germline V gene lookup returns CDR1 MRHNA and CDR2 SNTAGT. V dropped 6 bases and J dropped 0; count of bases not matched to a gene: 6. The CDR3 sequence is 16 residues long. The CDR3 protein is CASRDRGPSSYNEQFF. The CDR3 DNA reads TGTGCCAGCAGGGACAGGGGACCCTCCTCCTACAATGAGCAGTTCTTC.

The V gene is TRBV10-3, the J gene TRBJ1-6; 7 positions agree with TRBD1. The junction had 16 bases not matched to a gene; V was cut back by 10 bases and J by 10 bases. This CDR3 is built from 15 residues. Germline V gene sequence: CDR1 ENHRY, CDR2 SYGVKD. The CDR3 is CATRQGWGEGSPLHF. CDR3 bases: TGTGCCACCCGACAGGGCTGGGGGGAAGGCTCACCCCTCCACTTT.

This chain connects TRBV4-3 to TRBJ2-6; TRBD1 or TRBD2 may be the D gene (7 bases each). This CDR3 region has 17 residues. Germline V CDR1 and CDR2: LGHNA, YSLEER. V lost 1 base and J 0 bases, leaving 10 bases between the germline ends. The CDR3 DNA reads TGCGCCAGCAGCCAAGCAGGGGGGGGCTCTGGGGCCAACGTCCTGACTTTC. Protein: CASSQAGGGSGANVLTF.

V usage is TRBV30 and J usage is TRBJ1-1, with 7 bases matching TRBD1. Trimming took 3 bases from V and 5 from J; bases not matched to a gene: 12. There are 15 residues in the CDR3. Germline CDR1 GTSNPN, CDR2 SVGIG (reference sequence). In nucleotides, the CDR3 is TGTGCCTGGAGCGCTCCGACAGGGAGTGGGACTGAAGCTTTCTTT. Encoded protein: CAWSAPTGSGTEAFF.

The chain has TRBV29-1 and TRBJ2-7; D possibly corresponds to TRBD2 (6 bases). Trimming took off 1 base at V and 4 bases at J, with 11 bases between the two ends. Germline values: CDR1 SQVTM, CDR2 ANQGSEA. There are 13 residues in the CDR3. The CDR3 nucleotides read TGCAGCGTTGAAGGCGGGGTCCGGTACGAGCAGTACTTC. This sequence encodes CSVEGGVRYEQYF.

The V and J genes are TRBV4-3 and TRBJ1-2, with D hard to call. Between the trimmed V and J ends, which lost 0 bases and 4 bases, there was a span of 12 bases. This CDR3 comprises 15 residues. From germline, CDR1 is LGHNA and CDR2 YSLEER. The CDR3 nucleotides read TGCGCCAGCAGCCAAGATTATAAGCGACCCTATGGCTACACCTTC. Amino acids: CASSQDYKRPYGYTF.